What follows are 6 T cell receptor beta chains derived from one specimen sequenced in a study of shared clonotypes between healthy human individuals. The assay was immunoSEQ multiplex PCR, and TCRdb's table has in-frame clones only and misses some. Of 200,000 to 250,000 clones in the sample, 50% to 75% are singletons; the top ten hold 11%. Sequences were obtained from memory CD4+ T cells sorted from blood. Subset: CD45RA-negative fraction. The receptors were sampled from a man between 25 and 39 years old in good health.

The chain carries TRBV7-2 and TRBJ2-5; no definite D call. The length of the CDR3 is 15 residues. Trimming took off 3 bases at V and 2 bases at J, with 13 bases between the two ends. Germline values: CDR1 SGHTA, CDR2 FQGNSA. The CDR3, as DNA: TGTGCCAGCAGCTTCGCCTGGGGTGCACAAGAGACCCAGTACTTC. Translating gives CASSFAWGAQETQYF. Looking up the rest from reference TRBV7-2 and TRBJ2-5 gives the full variable domain: GAGVSQSPSNKVTEKGKDVELRCDPISGHTALYWYRQSLGQGLEFLIYFQGNSAPDKSGLPSDRFSAERTGGSVSTLTIQRTQQEDSAVYLCASSFAWGAQETQYFGPGTRLLVL.

This sequence joins TRBV11-2 and TRBJ1-5; no clear D gene. This CDR3 is built from 12 residues. CDR1 and CDR2 from the germline V gene are SGHAT and FQNNGV. Trimming removed 3 bases from V and 7 bases from J, with 7 bases in between. Written as DNA, the CDR3 is TGTGCCAGCAGCTTCCCCCACCAGCCCCAGCATTTT. Protein product: CASSFPHQPQHF.

The rearrangement uses TRBV6-4 and TRBJ2-5; a weak D match, TRBD1 (5 bases). This CDR3 spans 16 amino acids. CDR1 is MRHNA and CDR2 is SNTAGT in the germline V gene. Trimming took off 5 bases at V and 2 bases at J, with 18 bases between the two ends. CDR3 loop: CASSIQAGSGQETQYF. The DNA of the CDR3 is TGTGCCAGCAGTATACAGGCAGGGTCAGGACAAGAGACCCAGTACTTC.

This clone was observed once. The V gene is TRBV11-2, the J gene TRBJ2-7; D is ambiguous. CDR3 length: 13 residues. Trimming took 1 base from V and 5 from J, leaving 9 bases between them. Germline V CDR1 and CDR2: SGHAT, FQNNGV. The CDR3 protein is CASSLVGVHEQYF. CDR3 DNA sequence: TGTGCCAGCAGCTTAGTTGGGGTCCACGAGCAGTACTTC. The variable domain in full, completed from reference TRBV11-2 and TRBJ2-7, reads EAGVAQSPRYKIIEKRQSVAFWCNPISGHATLYWYQQILGQGPKLLIQFQNNGVVDDSQLPKDRFSAERLKGVDSTLKIQPAKLEDSAVYLCASSLVGVHEQYFGPGTRLTVT.

This clone was seen more than once but under ten times. The chain is built from TRBV5-1 and TRBJ2-5; no reliable D call. Trimming cost V 4 bases and J 4 bases, with 14 bases left between them. The CDR3 is 14 residues long. The germline V gene encodes CDR1 SGHRS and CDR2 YFSETQ. The CDR3 sequence is CASSERASAETQYF. In DNA, the CDR3 is TGCGCCAGCAGCGAGAGAGCCTCGGCAGAGACCCAGTACTTC. Full variable domain (remainder filled in from reference TRBV5-1 and TRBJ2-5): KAGVTQTPRYLIKTRGQQVTLSCSPISGHRSVSWYQQTPGQGLQFLFEYFSETQRNKGNFPGRFSGRQFSNSRSEMNVSTLELGDSALYLCASSERASAETQYFGPGTRLLVL.

V gene TRBV5-1 combines with J gene TRBJ2-3; the D gene could be TRBD1 or TRBD2 (5 bases each). The germline gives CDR1 SGHRS, CDR2 YFSETQ. The CDR3 has 15 residues. V lost 2 bases to trimming and J lost 2 bases, with 12 bases between them. The CDR3 nucleotides read TGCGCCAGCAGCTTTAGAGGGGTCTACACAGATACGCAGTATTTT. Protein: CASSFRGVYTDTQYF.